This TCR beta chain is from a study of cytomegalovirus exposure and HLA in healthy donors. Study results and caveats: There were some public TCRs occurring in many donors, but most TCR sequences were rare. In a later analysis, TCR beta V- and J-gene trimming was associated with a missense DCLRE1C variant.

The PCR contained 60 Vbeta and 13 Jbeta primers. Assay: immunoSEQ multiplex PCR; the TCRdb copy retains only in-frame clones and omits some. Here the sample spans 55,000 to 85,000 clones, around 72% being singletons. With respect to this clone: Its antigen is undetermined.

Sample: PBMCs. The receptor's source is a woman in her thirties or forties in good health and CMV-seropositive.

This CDR3 reads CASSYPRGMNTEAFF. In nucleotides, the CDR3 is TGTGCCAGCAGCTATCCCAGGGGTATGAACACTGAAGCTTTCTTT. V is TRBV6-7 and J is TRBJ1-1, with D perhaps matching TRBD1 (6 bases). Being an ORF, TRBV6-7 has a function that is uncertain. CDR3 size: 15 residues. The germline V and J ends were trimmed by 6 bases and 0 bases, with 14 bases remaining between them.